This TCR beta chain emerged from a study of blood T cell repertoires in COVID-19. Cohort allocation depended upon clinical history that participants reported. Germline lookup yields CDR1 LGHNA and CDR2 YNFKEQ. The CDR3 has 14 amino acids. V lost 1 base and J lost 5, with 9 bases in between. Generated by immunoSEQ multiplex PCR, the TCRdb table keeps only in-frame clones and is missing some. Altogether 250,000 to 350,000 clones are present, roughly 90% being singletons, with the ten largest covering around 2.5%. The V and J genes are TRBV4-2 and TRBJ2-1, with D possibly TRBD2 on 5 matching bases. The specimen was PBMCs or T cells enriched from blood (not recorded which). The clonotype was recovered from a man aged 55-75 years who had recovered from COVID-19. The CDR3: CASSQASGDNEQFF. In DNA form, the CDR3 reads TGTGCCAGCAGCCAAGCGAGCGGAGACAATGAGCAGTTCTTC.